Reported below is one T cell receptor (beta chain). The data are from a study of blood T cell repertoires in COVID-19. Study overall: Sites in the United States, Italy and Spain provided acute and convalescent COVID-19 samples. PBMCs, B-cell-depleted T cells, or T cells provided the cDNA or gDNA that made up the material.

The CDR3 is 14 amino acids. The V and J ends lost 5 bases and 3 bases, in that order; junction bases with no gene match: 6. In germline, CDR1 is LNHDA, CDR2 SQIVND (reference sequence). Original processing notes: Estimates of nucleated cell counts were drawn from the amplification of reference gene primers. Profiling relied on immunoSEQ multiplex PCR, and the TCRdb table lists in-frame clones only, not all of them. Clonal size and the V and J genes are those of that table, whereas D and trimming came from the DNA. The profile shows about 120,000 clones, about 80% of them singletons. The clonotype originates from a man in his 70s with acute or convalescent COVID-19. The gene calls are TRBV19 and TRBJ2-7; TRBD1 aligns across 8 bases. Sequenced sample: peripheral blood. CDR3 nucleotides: TGTGCCAGTAGTCCACAGGGGGGAGGCTACGAGCAGTACTTC. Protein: CASSPQGGGYEQYF. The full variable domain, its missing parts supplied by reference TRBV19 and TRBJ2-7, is DGGITQSPKYLFRKEGQNVTLSCEQNLNHDAMYWYRQDPGQGLRLIYYSQIVNDFQKGDIAEGYSVSREKKESFPLTVTSAQKNPTAFYLCASSPQGGGYEQYFGPGTRLTVT.